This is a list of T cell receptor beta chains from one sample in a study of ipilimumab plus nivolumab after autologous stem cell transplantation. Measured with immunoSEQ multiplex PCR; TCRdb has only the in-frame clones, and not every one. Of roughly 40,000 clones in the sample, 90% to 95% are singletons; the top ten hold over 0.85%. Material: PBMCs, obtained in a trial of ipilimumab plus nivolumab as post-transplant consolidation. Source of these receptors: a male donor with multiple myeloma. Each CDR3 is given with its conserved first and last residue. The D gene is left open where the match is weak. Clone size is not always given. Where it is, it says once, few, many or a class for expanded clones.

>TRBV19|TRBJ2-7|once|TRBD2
TGTGCCAGTACCCCCGGCGGGGGACCCTACGAGCAGTACTTC
CASTPGGGPYEQYF
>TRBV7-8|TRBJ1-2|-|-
TGTGCCAGCAGCCCGCAGCAGACACTACGGAACTATGGCTACACCTTC
CASSPQQTLRNYGYTF
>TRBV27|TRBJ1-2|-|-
TGTGCCAGCAGTTTCTCGGGGCGTCCCAACCTTTATGGCTACACCTTC
CASSFSGRPNLYGYTF
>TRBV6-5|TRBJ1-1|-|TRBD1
TGTGCCAGCAGTAGACAGGGAGAAGCTTTCTTT
CASSRQGEAFF
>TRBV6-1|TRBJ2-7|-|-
TGTGCCAGCAGTGAAGGGACACTCGTGGACGAGCAGTACTTC
CASSEGTLVDEQYF
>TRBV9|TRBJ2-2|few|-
TGTGCCAGCAGCGCCGCTACCGCCGGGGAGCTGTTTTTT
CASSAATAGELFF
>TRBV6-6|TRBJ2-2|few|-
TGTGCCAGCAGTCCCCTAGGAGGGTCCACCGGGGAGCTGTTTTTT
CASSPLGGSTGELFF
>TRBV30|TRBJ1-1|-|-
TGTGCCTGGAGTGTAGGGTCGAACACTGAGGCTTTCTTT
CAWSVGSNTEAFF
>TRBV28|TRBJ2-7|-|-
TGTGCCAGCAGATCGTGGGCAGACTCCTACGAGCAGTACTTC
CASRSWADSYEQYF
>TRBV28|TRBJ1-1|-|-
TGTGCCAGCAGTCCCGGGACGCAGAACACTGAAGCTTTCTTT
CASSPGTQNTEAFF
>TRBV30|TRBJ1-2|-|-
TGTGCCTGGACCTCCGGGACTCACTATGGCTACACCTTC
CAWTSGTHYGYTF
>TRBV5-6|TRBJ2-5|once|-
TGTGCCAGCAGCTTGGTTAGGTCGGTACAAGAGACCCAGTACTTC
CASSLVRSVQETQYF
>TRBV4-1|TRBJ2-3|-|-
TGCGCCAGCAGCCAAGGACAAGGGCCCACAGATACGCAGTATTTT
CASSQGQGPTDTQYF
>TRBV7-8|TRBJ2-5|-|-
TGTGCCAGCAGCTTAGTTCGGGAGACCCAGTACTTC
CASSLVRETQYF
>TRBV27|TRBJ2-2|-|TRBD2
TGTGCCAGCAGTTCGGGACTAGCGGCCAACACCGGGGAGCTGTTTTTT
CASSSGLAANTGELFF
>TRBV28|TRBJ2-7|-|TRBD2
TGTGCCAGCAGTTTTGTTACTAGCGCGAGCTCCTACGAGCAGTACTTC
CASSFVTSASSYEQYF
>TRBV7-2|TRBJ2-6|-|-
TGTGCCAGCAGCTTAGCGCGTGGGGCGGGGGCCAACGTCCTGACTTTC
CASSLARGAGANVLTF
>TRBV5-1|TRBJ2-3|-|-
TGCGCCAGCAGCTCCCGACAGTCAGGCACAGATACGCAGTATTTT
CASSSRQSGTDTQYF
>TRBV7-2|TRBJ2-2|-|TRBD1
TGTGCCAGCAGCTGGACAGGGTTCGTGAACACCGGGGAGCTGTTTTTT
CASSWTGFVNTGELFF
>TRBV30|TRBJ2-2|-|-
TGTGCCTGGAGGAGGCTAATTGGGGAGCTGTTTTTT
CAWRRLIGELFF
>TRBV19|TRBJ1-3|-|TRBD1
TGTGCCTCGTCGTTCAGACAGGGGGCTGTATATTTT
CASSFRQGAVYF
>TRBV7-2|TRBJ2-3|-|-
TGTGCCAGCAGCTCCCATGGCTTCGGCACAGATACGCAGTATTTT
CASSSHGFGTDTQYF
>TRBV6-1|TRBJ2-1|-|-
TGTGCCAGCAGTGAATGGGGGGTACGGACAGGCCTCAATGAGCAGTTCTTC
CASSEWGVRTGLNEQFF
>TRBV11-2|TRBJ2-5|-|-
TGTGCCAGCAGCTTAGGACAGGACCAAGAGACCCAGTACTTC
CASSLGQDQETQYF
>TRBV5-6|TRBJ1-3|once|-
TGTGCCAGCAGCTTGGCTGGAAGGTCTGGAAACACCATATATTTT
CASSLAGRSGNTIYF
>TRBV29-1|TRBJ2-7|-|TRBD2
TGCAGCGTTGAAGGGGGACTAGCGGGAGCCCCGGTCTTC
CSVEGGLAGAPVF
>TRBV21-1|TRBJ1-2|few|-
TGTGCCAGCAGCAAAGCTCTAGGCTACACCTTC
CASSKALGYTF
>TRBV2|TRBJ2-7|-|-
TGTGCCAGCAGGACAGTAAGGGAGCAGTACTTC
CASRTVREQYF
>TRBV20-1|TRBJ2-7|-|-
TGCAGTGCTAGAGGGTACGAGCAGTACTTC
CSARGYEQYF
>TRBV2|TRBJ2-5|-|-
TGTGCCAGCAGTGAAATTAGGGAGACCCAGTACTTC
CASSEIRETQYF
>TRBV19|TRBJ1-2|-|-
TGTGCCAGTAGTATGGATGGCATCTATGGCTACACCTTC
CASSMDGIYGYTF
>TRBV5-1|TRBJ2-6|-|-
TGCGCCAGCAGCTTACGCAGGGGTGGGGCCAACGTCCTGACTTTC
CASSLRRGGANVLTF
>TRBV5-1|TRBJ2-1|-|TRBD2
TGCGCCAGCAGCCTAAATCTAGCGGGGAGCTCCTACAATGAGCAGTTCTTC
CASSLNLAGSSYNEQFF
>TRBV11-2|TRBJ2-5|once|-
TGTGCCAGCAGCTTGGTCGGGAGCGACGTTTGGGAGACCCAGTACTTC
CASSLVGSDVWETQYF
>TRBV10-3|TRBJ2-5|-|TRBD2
TGTGCCATCAGTGGGGGACTAGCGGGAGGGAGGGAGACCCAGTACTTC
CAISGGLAGGRETQYF
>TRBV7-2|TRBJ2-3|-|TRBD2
TGTGCCAGCAGCCTCCGACTAGCGGGGGGGAGGGATACGCAGTATTTT
CASSLRLAGGRDTQYF
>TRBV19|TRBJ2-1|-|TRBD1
TGTGCCAGTAGTATACTGACAGGGGGGGGGTACAATGAGCAGTTCTTC
CASSILTGGGYNEQFF
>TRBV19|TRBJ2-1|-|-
TGTGCCAGTAGTATTAGGTACCACAATGAGCAGTTCTTC
CASSIRYHNEQFF
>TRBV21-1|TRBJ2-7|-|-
TGTGCCGGCGGGTTCAGCTCCTACGAGCAGTACTTC
CAGGFSSYEQYF
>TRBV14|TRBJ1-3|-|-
TGTGCCAGCAGCCAAAGGGGAGCCTCTGGAAACACCATATATTTT
CASSQRGASGNTIYF
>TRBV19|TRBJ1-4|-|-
TGTGCCAGTAGTATAGCCGACCGGAAGGTTAATGAAAAACTGTTTTTT
CASSIADRKVNEKLFF
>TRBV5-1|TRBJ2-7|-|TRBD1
TGCGCCAGCAGCTTGGCCGGGACAGGCTCCTACGAGCAGTACTTC
CASSLAGTGSYEQYF
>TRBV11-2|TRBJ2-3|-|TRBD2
TGTGCCAGCAGAAAAAGCGGGGGGAGCACAGATACGCAGTATTTT
CASRKSGGSTDTQYF
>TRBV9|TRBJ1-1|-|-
TGTGCCAGCAGCGCCCACTCGGCTGTGGAAGCTTTCTTT
CASSAHSAVEAFF
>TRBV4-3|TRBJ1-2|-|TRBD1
TGCGCCAGCAGCCAAGATAGAGAGGGGGCTGGTGGCTACACCTTC
CASSQDREGAGGYTF
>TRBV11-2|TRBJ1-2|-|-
TGTGCCAGGCAGTATGGCTACACCTTC
CARQYGYTF
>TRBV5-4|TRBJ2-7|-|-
TGTGCCAGCAGCTTCCATCGGGGCAGGTCCTACGAGCAGTACTTC
CASSFHRGRSYEQYF
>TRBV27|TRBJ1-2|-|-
TGTGCCAGCAGTTTAAGGGGAGCGAACTATGGCTACACCTTC
CASSLRGANYGYTF
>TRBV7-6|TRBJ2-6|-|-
TGTGCCAGCAGCTTAGGGGCCTCCTCTGGGGCCAACGTCCTGACTTTC
CASSLGASSGANVLTF